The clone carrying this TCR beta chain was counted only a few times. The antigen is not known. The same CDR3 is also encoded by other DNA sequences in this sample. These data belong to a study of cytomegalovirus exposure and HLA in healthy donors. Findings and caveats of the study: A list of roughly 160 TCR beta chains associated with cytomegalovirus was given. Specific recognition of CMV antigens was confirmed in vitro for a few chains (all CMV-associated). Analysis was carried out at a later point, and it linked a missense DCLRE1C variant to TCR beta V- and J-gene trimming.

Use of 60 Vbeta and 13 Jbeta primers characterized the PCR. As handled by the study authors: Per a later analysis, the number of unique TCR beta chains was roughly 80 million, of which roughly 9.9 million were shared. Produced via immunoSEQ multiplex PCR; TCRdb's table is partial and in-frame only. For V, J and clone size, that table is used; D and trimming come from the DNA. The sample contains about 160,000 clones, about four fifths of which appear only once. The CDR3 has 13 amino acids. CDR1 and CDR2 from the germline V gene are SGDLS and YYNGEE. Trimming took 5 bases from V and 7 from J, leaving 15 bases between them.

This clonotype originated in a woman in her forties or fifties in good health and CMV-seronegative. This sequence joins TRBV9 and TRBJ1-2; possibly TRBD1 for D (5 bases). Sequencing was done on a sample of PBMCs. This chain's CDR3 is CASSFTEQGGYTF. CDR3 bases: TGTGCCAGCAGTTTCACGGAGCAGGGTGGCTACACCTTC. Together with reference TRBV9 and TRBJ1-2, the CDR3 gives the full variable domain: DSGVTQTPKHLITATGQRVTLRCSPRSGDLSVYWYQQSLDQGLQFLIQYYNGEERAKGNILERFSAQQFPDLHSELNLSSLELGDSALYFCASSFTEQGGYTFGSGTRLTVV.